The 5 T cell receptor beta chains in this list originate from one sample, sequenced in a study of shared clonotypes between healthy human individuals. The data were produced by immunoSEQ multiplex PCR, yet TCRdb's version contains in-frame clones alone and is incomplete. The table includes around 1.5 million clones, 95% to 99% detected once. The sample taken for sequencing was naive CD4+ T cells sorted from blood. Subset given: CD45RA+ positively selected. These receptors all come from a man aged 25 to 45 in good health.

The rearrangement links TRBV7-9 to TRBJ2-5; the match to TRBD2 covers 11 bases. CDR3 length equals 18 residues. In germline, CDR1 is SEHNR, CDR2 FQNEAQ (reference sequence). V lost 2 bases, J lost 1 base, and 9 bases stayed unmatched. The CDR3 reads CASSLWGLAVGAQETQYF. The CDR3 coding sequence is TGTGCCAGCAGCTTATGGGGACTAGCGGTGGGGGCCCAAGAGACCCAGTACTTC.

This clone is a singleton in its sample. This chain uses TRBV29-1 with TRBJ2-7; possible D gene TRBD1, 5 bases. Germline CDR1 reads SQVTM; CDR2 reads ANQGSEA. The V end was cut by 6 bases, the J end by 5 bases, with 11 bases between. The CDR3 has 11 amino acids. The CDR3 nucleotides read TGCAGCGTCCGCGAAGGGGACGAGCAGTACTTC. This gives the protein CSVREGDEQYF.

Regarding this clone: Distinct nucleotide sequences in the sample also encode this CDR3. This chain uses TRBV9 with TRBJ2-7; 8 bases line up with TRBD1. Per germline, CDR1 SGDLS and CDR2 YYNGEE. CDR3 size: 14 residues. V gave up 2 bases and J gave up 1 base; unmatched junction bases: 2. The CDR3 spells CASSVTGASYEQYF. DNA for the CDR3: TGTGCCAGCAGCGTGACAGGGGCTTCCTACGAGCAGTACTTC.

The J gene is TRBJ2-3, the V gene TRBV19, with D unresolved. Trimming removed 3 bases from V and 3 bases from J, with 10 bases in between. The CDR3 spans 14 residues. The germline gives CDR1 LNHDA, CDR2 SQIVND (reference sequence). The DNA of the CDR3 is TGTGCCAGTAGTATCAAGGGCTCGACAGATACGCAGTATTTT. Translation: CASSIKGSTDTQYF.

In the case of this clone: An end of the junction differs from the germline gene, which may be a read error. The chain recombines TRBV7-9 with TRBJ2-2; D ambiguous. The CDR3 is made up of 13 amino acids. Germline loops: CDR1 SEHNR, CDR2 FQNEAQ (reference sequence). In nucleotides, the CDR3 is TGCTCCACACCCGAGGCGATTCCCGGGGAGCTGTTTTTT. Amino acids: CSTPEAIPGELFF.